The rows below give T cell receptor beta chains drawn from one sample of a study of CXCR3-negative and CXCR3-positive naive CD8 T cells. Following a re-call of the 5' RACE reads, TCRdb has one entry per CDR3 protein and lacks DNA. The sample totals about 85,000 distinct CDR3 sequences. Sequencing used naive CXCR3+ CD8+ T cells from blood. These receptors came from a human donor in good health. Some clones in this sample may be carry-over from other donors' samples. The CDR3 runs from the conserved cysteine through the conserved F or W. The size of a clone is reported for some rows only, either as once, few or many, or as a class for expanded clones.

TRBV28	NA	TRBJ1-5	CASSLPRFRTGQQPQHF
TRBV7-8	NA	TRBJ2-1	CASSLGAGTGSYNEQFF
TRBV7-9	NA	TRBJ2-1	CASSSTGSPGDEQFF
TRBV28	NA	TRBJ2-7	CASSLPGDSGTHHYEQYF
TRBV6-2/TRBV6-3	NA	TRBJ2-1	CATSIRYNEQFF
TRBV6-1	NA	TRBJ2-7	CATAGTNSYEQYF
TRBV27	NA	TRBJ1-5	CASSTQGGNQPQHF
TRBV3-1	NA	TRBJ1-5	CASSQSEGDHQPQHF
TRBV6-5	NA	TRBJ2-7	CASTEGNEQYF
TRBV5-6	NA	TRBJ1-2	CASSLGFLGPDGYTF
TRBV30	NA	TRBJ1-2	CAWSLQTYGYTF
TRBV13	NA	TRBJ2-7	CASSSGLVSYEQYF
TRBV29-1	NA	TRBJ2-3	CSVEVELGYTDTQYF
TRBV7-6	NA	TRBJ1-1	CASSLSPGTGTEAFF
TRBV29-1	NA	TRBJ2-1	CSVEAKDSNEQFF
TRBV3-1	NA	TRBJ2-1	CASSQGTASEQFF
TRBV6-5	NA	TRBJ2-2	CASRGSNTGELFF
TRBV4-1	NA	TRBJ2-3	CASSQLEALGDTQYF
TRBV7-9	NA	TRBJ2-1	CASRPASGGTYNEQFF
TRBV28	NA	TRBJ1-5	CASSLDGQPQHF
TRBV20-1	NA	TRBJ1-4	CSARLPQSTATNEKLFF
TRBV20-1	NA	TRBJ2-7	CSAKKGPRPDYEQYF
TRBV7-2	NA	TRBJ2-3	CASSLWGAGGDTQYF
TRBV20-1	NA	TRBJ2-6	CSADRVTGANVLTF
TRBV6-5	NA	TRBJ1-2	CASSYFGTGDHGYTF
TRBV20-1	NA	TRBJ1-6	CSARVLAGWGQALRSPLHF
TRBV28	NA	TRBJ2-7	CASSLRGEAYEQYF
TRBV28	NA	TRBJ2-1	CANNAGTSGGANEQFF
TRBV4-2	NA	TRBJ2-7	CASSQEAGTDTYEQYF
TRBV27	NA	TRBJ2-2	CASSPSGAGELFF
TRBV6-2/TRBV6-3	NA	TRBJ1-1	CASSYGWNTEAFF
TRBV7-9	NA	TRBJ2-3	CASSSGLGDTQYF
TRBV2	NA	TRBJ2-5	CASSEVFGTQYF
TRBV29-1	medium-sized	TRBJ1-5	CSVTGTDNQPQHF
TRBV7-9	NA	TRBJ2-7	CASTTTRWATSSYEQYF
TRBV7-8	NA	TRBJ2-7	CASRTSDSYEQYF
TRBV6-2/TRBV6-3	NA	TRBJ1-2	CASSYSSPPGTYGYTF
TRBV28	NA	TRBJ2-7	CASTQTGVSYEQYF
TRBV10-3	NA	TRBJ2-5	CAISDARWQETQYF
TRBV7-9	NA	TRBJ1-2	CASSSSGLYGYTF
TRBV7-3	NA	TRBJ2-7	CASSPSGSVYEQYF
TRBV6-2/TRBV6-3	NA	TRBJ2-1	CASNSGTSYNEQFF
TRBV6-5	NA	TRBJ2-5	CASSYQREEETQYF